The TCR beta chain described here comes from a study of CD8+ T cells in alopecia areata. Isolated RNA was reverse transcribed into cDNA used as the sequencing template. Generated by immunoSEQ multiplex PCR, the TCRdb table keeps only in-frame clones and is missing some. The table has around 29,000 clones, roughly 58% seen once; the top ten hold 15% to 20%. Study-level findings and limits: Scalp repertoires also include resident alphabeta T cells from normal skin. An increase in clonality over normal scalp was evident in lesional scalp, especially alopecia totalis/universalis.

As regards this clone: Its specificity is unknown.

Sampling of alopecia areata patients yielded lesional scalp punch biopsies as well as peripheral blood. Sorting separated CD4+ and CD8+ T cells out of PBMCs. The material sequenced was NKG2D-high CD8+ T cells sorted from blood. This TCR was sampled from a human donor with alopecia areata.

Here the CDR3 DNA reads TGTGCCAGCAGGTCCAATCCGGGACTAGCGGGAATGTTCGGAGATACGCAGTATTTT. Its protein product is CASRSNPGLAGMFGDTQYF. This sequence joins TRBV11-2 and TRBJ2-3; the match to TRBD2 covers 13 bases. Germline V lookup: CDR1 SGHAT, CDR2 FQNNGV. The CDR3 totals 19 residues. Germline trimming cut 6 bases from V and 5 bases from J; bases unmatched to any gene: 17. The whole variable domain, filled in from reference TRBV11-2 and TRBJ2-3, reads EAGVAQSPRYKIIEKRQSVAFWCNPISGHATLYWYQQILGQGPKLLIQFQNNGVVDDSQLPKDRFSAERLKGVDSTLKIQPAKLEDSAVYLCASRSNPGLAGMFGDTQYFGPGTRLTVL.